This T cell receptor beta chain was retrieved from a study of T-cell memory formation after mild COVID-19. Turning to the study itself: Largely donor-specific TCR clusters were found. General study findings and limits: The appearance of some responding clones in pre-infection memory suggested that cross-reactive memory joined. Those CD4+ clones that contracted were mainly in CM and EM (CD8+ ones in EMRA).

The CDR3 is 17 amino acids. The V and J ends lost 0 bases and 7 bases respectively, with 19 bases between them. Per germline, CDR1 ENHRY and CDR2 SYGVKD. A 5'RACE reaction primed in the constant segment made cDNA libraries of TCR alpha and TCR beta, and these carried sample barcodes and UMIs. TCRdb analysed the 5' RACE reads with MiXCR anew, one entry per CDR3 protein. The sample consists of about 210,000 distinct CDR3 sequences, roughly a tenth of them appearing once. This clonotype was seen a handful of times. Its antigen remains unidentified. The material sequenced was PBMCs or a T cell subset sorted from them (not recorded which). The chain links TRBV10-3 to TRBJ1-5; no reliable D call. This sequence originates from a man between 18 and 29 years old who had mild COVID-19 (a few samples of this study predate the infection). Cell type and time point are not known. As DNA, the CDR3 is TGTGCCATCAGTGAGTCCCTAGTGGGGTGGGTAAACCAGCCCCAGCATTTT. This sequence encodes CAISESLVGWVNQPQHF.